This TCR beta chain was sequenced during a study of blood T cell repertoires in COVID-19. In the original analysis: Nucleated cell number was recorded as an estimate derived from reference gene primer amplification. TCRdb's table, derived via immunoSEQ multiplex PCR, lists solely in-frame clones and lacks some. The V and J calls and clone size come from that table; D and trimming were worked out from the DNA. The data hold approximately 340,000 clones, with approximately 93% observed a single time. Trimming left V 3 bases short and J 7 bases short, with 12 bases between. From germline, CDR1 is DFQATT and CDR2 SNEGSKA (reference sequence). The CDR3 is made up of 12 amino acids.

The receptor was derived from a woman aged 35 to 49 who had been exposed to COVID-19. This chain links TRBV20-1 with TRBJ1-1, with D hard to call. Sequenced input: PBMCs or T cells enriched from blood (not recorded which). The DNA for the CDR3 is TGCAGTGCTAGTTTGGGCCCCGGTGAAGCTTTCTTT. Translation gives CSASLGPGEAFF.